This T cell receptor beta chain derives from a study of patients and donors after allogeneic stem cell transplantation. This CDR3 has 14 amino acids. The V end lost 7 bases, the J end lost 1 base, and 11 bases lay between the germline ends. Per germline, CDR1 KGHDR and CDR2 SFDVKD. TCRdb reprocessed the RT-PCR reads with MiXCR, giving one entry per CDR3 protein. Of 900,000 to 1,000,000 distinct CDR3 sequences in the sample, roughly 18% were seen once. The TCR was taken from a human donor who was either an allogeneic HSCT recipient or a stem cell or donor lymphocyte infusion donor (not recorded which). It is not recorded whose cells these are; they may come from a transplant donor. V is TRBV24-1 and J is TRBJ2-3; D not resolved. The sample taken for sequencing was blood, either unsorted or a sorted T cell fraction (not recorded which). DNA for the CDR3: TGTGCCACCAGCGGGCTGGAAGGCACAGATACGCAGTATTTT. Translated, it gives CATSGLEGTDTQYF.